The 2 T cell receptor beta chains in this list originate from one sample, sequenced in a study of vaccination effects on CD4 cells after COVID-19. These receptors are not linked to any known antigen. TCRdb's copy holds only in-frame clones and misses some; the assay was immunoSEQ multiplex PCR. The repertoire has about 70,000 clones, approximately 77% of them found once; the top ten carry roughly 2%. Researchers isolated CD4+ T cells once 9 to 11 days of culture had elapsed. Sequencing was performed on CD4+ T cells from PBMCs cultured without peptide, taken before COVID-19 vaccination. The receptors stem from a human donor who received a COVID-19 vaccine.

In DNA form, the CDR3 reads TGTGCCAGCTCACCGGGCGGGGGGGATTACGAGCAGTACGTC. Protein: CASSPGGGDYEQYV. The chain has TRBV18 and TRBJ2-7; 9 nucleotides match TRBD2. The CDR3 consists of 14 residues. Germline V gene lookup returns CDR1 KGHSH and CDR2 LQKENI. J gave up 4 bases and V 3 bases, and 4 bases lay outside the gene matches.

This clone was counted a single time. This rearrangement joins TRBV18 to TRBJ1-3; perhaps TRBD1 as D (5 bases). The CDR3 spans 14 residues. Trimming removed 2 bases from V and 7 bases from J, with 12 bases in between. Germline CDR1 KGHSH, CDR2 LQKENI. The CDR3 DNA reads TGTGCCAGCTCACCATGGCAGGGCCGGAACACCATATATTTT. Amino acids: CASSPWQGRNTIYF.